This TCR beta chain comes out of a study of T cell changes during pregnancy in multiple sclerosis. Only in-frame clones appear in the TCRdb table, and some are missing; sequencing was by immunoSEQ multiplex PCR. The profile covers roughly 100,000 clones, with about 90% appearing a single time and less than 2% taken by the ten largest. Per germline, CDR1 SGHTS and CDR2 YDEGEE. This CDR3 comprises 13 residues. Trimming removed 1 base at V and 5 bases at J, with 7 bases between. This sequence joins TRBV5-8 and TRBJ1-5; no reliable D call. The receptor's source is a female donor with multiple sclerosis, enrolled in a pregnancy study. The sample here was peripheral blood, taken before pregnancy. CDR3 nucleotide sequence: TGTGCCAGCAGCTTGTCGGGGTATCAGCCCCAGCATTTT. It yields the protein CASSLSGYQPQHF.